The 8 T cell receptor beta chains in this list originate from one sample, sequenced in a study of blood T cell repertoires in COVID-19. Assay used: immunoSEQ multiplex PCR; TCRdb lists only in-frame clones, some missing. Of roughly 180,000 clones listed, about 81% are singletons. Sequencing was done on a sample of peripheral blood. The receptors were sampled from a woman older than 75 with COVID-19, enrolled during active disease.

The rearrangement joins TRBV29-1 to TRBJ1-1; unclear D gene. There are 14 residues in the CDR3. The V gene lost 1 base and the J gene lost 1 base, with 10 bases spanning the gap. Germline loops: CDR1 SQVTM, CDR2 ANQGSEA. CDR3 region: CSVEAGLPNTEAFF. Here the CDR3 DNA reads TGCAGCGTTGAAGCAGGCCTCCCGAACACTGAAGCTTTCTTT.

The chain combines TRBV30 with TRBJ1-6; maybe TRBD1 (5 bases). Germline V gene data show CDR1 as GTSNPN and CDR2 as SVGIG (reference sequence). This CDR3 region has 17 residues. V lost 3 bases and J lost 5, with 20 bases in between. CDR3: CAWRKYGQLLNNSPLHF. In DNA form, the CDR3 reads TGTGCCTGGAGGAAGTACGGACAACTTTTAAATAATTCACCCCTCCACTTT.

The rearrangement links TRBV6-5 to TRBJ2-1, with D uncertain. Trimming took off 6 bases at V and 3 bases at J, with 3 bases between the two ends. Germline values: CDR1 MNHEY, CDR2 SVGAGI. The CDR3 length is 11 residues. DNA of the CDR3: TGTGCCAGCAGGAGCTACAATGAGCAGTTCTTC. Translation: CASRSYNEQFF.

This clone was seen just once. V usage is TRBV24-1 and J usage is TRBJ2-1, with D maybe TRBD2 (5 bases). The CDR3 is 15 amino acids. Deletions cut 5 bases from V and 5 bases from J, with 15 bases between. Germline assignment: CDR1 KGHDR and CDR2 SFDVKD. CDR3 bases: TGTGCCACCAGTGGGGAGCGGTCTATTGACAATGAGCAGTTCTTC. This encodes CATSGERSIDNEQFF.

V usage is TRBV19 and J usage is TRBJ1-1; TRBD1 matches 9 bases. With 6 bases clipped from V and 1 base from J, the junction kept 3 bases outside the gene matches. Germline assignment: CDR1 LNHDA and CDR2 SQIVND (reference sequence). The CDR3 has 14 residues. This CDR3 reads CASSQQGANTEAFF. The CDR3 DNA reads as TGTGCCAGTAGCCAACAGGGGGCGAACACTGAAGCTTTCTTT.

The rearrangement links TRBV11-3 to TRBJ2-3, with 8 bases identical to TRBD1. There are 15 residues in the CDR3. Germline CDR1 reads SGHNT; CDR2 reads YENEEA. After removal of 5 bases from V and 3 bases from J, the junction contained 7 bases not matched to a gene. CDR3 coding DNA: TGTGCCAGCAGCCCCGGACAGGGATTAACAGATACGCAGTATTTT. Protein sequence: CASSPGQGLTDTQYF.

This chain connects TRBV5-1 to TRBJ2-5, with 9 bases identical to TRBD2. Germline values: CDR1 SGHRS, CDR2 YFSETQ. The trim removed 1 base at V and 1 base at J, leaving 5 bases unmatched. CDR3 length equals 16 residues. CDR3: CASSLYAGGSQETQYF. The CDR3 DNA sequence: TGCGCCAGCAGCTTGTACGCGGGAGGGTCCCAAGAGACCCAGTACTTC.

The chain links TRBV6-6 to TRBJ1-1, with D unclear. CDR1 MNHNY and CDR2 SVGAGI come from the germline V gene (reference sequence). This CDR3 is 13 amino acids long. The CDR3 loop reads CVSRLAGNTEAFF. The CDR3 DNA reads TGTGTCAGTCGCCTTGCGGGGAACACTGAAGCTTTCTTT.